These T cell receptor beta chains were read from a single sample in a study of cytomegalovirus exposure and HLA in healthy donors. Profiled with immunoSEQ multiplex PCR; TCRdb holds only in-frame clones, not every one. Among 130,000 to 150,000 clones listed, over 60% were seen once. The sample was PBMCs. Every receptor here comes from a male donor in good health and CMV-seronegative. The CDR3 runs from the conserved cysteine through the conserved F or W. The D gene is left open where the match is weak. A row's size may be missing; if present it is once, few, many or a size class.

clone_size j_call d_call v_call cdr3_nt cdr3_aa
- TRBJ2-2 TRBD2 TRBV6-4 TGTGCCAGCAGTGAGAGGGAGGGCCGGGACACCGGGGAGCTGTTTTTT CASSEREGRDTGELFF
- TRBJ2-1 TRBD2 TRBV5-1 TGCGCCAGCAGCTTGGGAACTAGCGGGATCCAGTTCTTC CASSLGTSGIQFF
few TRBJ2-3 TRBD2 TRBV6-5 TGTGCCAGCAGTTACCCGACTAGCGGGGGGGCGGATACGCAGTATTTT CASSYPTSGGADTQYF
- TRBJ2-7 - TRBV29-1 TGCAGCACCCGAGCCGGGACAAACTCCTACGAGCAGTACTTC CSTRAGTNSYEQYF
- TRBJ2-5 - TRBV9 TGTGCCAGCAGCGTATTCGGGGAAGAGACCCAGTACTTC CASSVFGEETQYF
- TRBJ2-7 - TRBV15 TGTGCCACCAGGCTAACAGGGTCCTACGAGCAGTACTTC CATRLTGSYEQYF
few TRBJ2-3 - TRBV6-6 TGTGCCAGCACCCCTGGTGGGCGAGCCTCCACAGATACGCAGTATTTT CASTPGGRASTDTQYF
- TRBJ1-5 - TRBV5-6 TGTGCCAGCAGCTTGGGGGGCTCGTTGAGCAATCAGCCCCAGCATTTT CASSLGGSLSNQPQHF
- TRBJ1-1 TRBD1 TRBV5-4 TGTGCCAGCAGCCTTACAGGGGGCGCCGGGGCTTTCTTT CASSLTGGAGAFF
once TRBJ2-5 - TRBV11-3 TGTGCCAGCAGCCCGGGGAGGCAAGAGACCCAGTACTTC CASSPGRQETQYF
once TRBJ2-3 - TRBV9 TGTGCCAGCAGCGTAGCGGGACTGGCTCAGTATTTT CASSVAGLAQYF
- TRBJ1-2 TRBD1 TRBV6-1 TGTGCCAGCAGTGAGGGGACAGGGGGCGCAAATGGCTACACCTTC CASSEGTGGANGYTF
- TRBJ1-1 - TRBV2 TGTGCCAGCAGTGGAGTTGAAGCTTTCTTT CASSGVEAFF
- TRBJ2-5 TRBD2 TRBV30 TGTGCCTGGAGTGTTGGGACTAAAGAGACCCAGTACTTC CAWSVGTKETQYF
- TRBJ1-1 - TRBV19 TGTGCCAGTACCACCCTCCCAGGGACTGGTGAAGCTTTCTTT CASTTLPGTGEAFF
- TRBJ2-5 TRBD1 TRBV27 TGTGCCAGCGGGGACAGCTCTCAAGAGACCCAGTACTTC CASGDSSQETQYF
- TRBJ2-7 - TRBV25-1 TGTGCCAGCAGTAGTTTCATGGACAGTCCCTACGAGCAGTACTTC CASSSFMDSPYEQYF
- TRBJ2-5 TRBD2 TRBV27 TGTGCCAGCAGTGCGGTGCGGACTAGCGGGAGTGAGACCCAGTACTTC CASSAVRTSGSETQYF
- TRBJ1-5 TRBD1 TRBV18 TGTGCCAGCTCACCACAACAGGGGTCCGGTCAGCCCCAGCATTTT CASSPQQGSGQPQHF
- TRBJ1-5 TRBD1 TRBV28 TGTGCCAGCAGCCCCTTAATGACAGGGGGCCCTAATCAGCCCCAGCATTTT CASSPLMTGGPNQPQHF
- TRBJ1-2 TRBD1 TRBV13 TGTGCCAGCAGCCTTTGGGACAGGGGTTCTAACTATGGCTACACCTTC CASSLWDRGSNYGYTF
few TRBJ2-1 - TRBV6-5 TGTGCCAGCAGCCGCGGGGCCTACAATGAGCAGTTCTTC CASSRGAYNEQFF
- TRBJ2-2 - TRBV5-8 TGTGCCAGCAGCTTGGCGCCGGCCGGGGAGCTGTTTTTT CASSLAPAGELFF
- TRBJ1-1 - TRBV11-2 TGTGCCAGCAGCCATCCCCAGGGGACATCGGGGGGGACTGAAGCTTTCTTT CASSHPQGTSGGTEAFF
- TRBJ1-6 - TRBV5-1 TGCGCCAGCAGAAGGACTCCTAATTCACCCCTCCACTTT CASRRTPNSPLHF
- TRBJ2-5 TRBD1 TRBV5-4 TGTGCCAGCAGCTTGGAGAGGGGGCGCCCCGAGACCCAGTACTTC CASSLERGRPETQYF
- TRBJ2-5 TRBD2 TRBV7-9 TGTGCCAGCAGCTTAAGTAGCGGGTATCAAGAGACCCAGTACTTC CASSLSSGYQETQYF
- TRBJ2-1 - TRBV15 TGTGCCACCAGCAGACGCAGGGGGGATGAGCAGTTCTTC CATSRRRGDEQFF
- TRBJ2-7 - TRBV7-2 TGTGCCAGCAGCCAACGGGGGTACGAGCAGTACTTC CASSQRGYEQYF
- TRBJ2-1 - TRBV9 TGTGCCAGCAGCGTAGAGGTGGGAGAGTATGAGCAGTTCTTC CASSVEVGEYEQFF
- TRBJ2-5 - TRBV6-5 TGTGCCAGCAGTTACTCGATAAGCAGGGCGGAGACCCAGTACTTC CASSYSISRAETQYF
- TRBJ1-6 TRBD1 TRBV30 TGTGCCTGGGGACCGGGACAGATAAATTCACCCCTCCACTTT CAWGPGQINSPLHF